This T cell receptor beta chain was profiled in a study of T cell changes during pregnancy in multiple sclerosis. CDR1 and CDR2 (germline): SGHTA, FQGTGA. The CDR3 sequence is 16 residues long. V was trimmed by 1 base and J by 2 bases, leaving 13 bases between them. This clone was counted a single time. Only in-frame clones appear in the TCRdb table, and some are missing; sequencing was by immunoSEQ multiplex PCR. The sample shows approximately 110,000 clones, more than 85% of them seen only once. The sequencing here drew on peripheral blood, taken after pregnancy. This chain uses TRBV7-3 with TRBJ2-3, with D maybe TRBD1 (7 bases). The origin of this receptor is a female donor with multiple sclerosis, enrolled in a pregnancy study. Written as DNA, the CDR3 is TGTGCCAGCAGCTTAAACAGGGGAGGATACACAGATACGCAGTATTTT. Protein product: CASSLNRGGYTDTQYF. The variable domain in full, with the rest retrieved from reference TRBV7-3 and TRBJ2-3, is GAGVSQTPSNKVTEKGKYVELRCDPISGHTALYWYRQSLGQGPEFLIYFQGTGAADDSGLPNDRFFAVRPEGSVSTLKIQRTERGDSAVYLCASSLNRGGYTDTQYFGPGTRLTVL.